One and the same sample provided the 19 T cell receptor beta chains below, sequenced in a study of cytomegalovirus exposure and HLA in healthy donors. PCR employed 60 Vbeta and 13 Jbeta primers. Repertoires were generated with immunoSEQ multiplex PCR, while TCRdb's copy carries only in-frame clones and drops some. The sample consists of fewer than 130,000 clones, around three quarters of them appearing once. Sequenced sample: PBMCs. The receptors shown here come from a woman aged 30 to 39 in good health and CMV-seronegative.

The chain carries TRBV5-1 and TRBJ2-1, with TRBD2 matching over 10 bases. The V and J ends lost 3 bases and 5 bases, in that order; junction bases with no gene match: 5. CDR1 is SGHRS and CDR2 is YFSETQ in the germline V gene. The CDR3 spans 15 residues. The CDR3 spells CASSSGLAVNNEQFF. CDR3 DNA sequence: TGCGCCAGCAGCTCCGGACTAGCGGTTAACAATGAGCAGTTCTTC.

This chain links TRBV5-4 with TRBJ2-7; D possibly corresponds to TRBD1 (5 bases). The V gene lost 4 bases and the J gene lost 1 base, with 15 bases spanning the gap. Germline-derived CDR1 and CDR2 are SGHNT and YYREEE (reference sequence). The CDR3 has 15 residues. CDR3: CASSKTGYESYEQYF. The CDR3 nucleotides read TGTGCCAGCAGCAAAACAGGATATGAGTCCTACGAGCAGTACTTC.

This clone was counted between two and nine times. This chain uses TRBV6-6 with TRBJ1-1, with D tentatively TRBD1 (5 bases). Between the trimmed V and J ends, which lost 5 bases and 1 base, there was a span of 8 bases. The CDR3 consists of 13 residues. CDR1 MNHNY and CDR2 SVGAGI come from the germline V gene (reference sequence). The CDR3 here is CASSGAPNTEAFF. CDR3 DNA sequence: TGTGCCAGCAGTGGGGCCCCGAACACTGAAGCTTTCTTT.

V and J are TRBV27 and TRBJ1-5; TRBD1 might be the D (5 bases). The CDR3 is 13 residues long. From germline, CDR1 is MNHEY and CDR2 SMNVEV (reference sequence). The V end lost 8 bases, the J end lost 4 bases, and 12 bases lay between the germline ends. The CDR3 coding sequence is TGTGCCAGCGCCGACAGCGTAAATCAGCCCCAGCATTTT. Protein product: CASADSVNQPQHF.

CDR3 sequence (DNA): TGTGCCAGCATTCGACTAGCTAACACCGGGGAGCTGTTTTTT. It is translated as CASIRLANTGELFF. The chain employs TRBV28 and TRBJ2-2, with 7 nucleotides matching TRBD2. Germline CDR1 MDHEN, CDR2 SYDVKM. The CDR3 contains 14 residues. The V gene end was trimmed by 7 bases and the J gene end by 2 bases; junction bases not matched to a gene: 4.

V gene TRBV9 combines with J gene TRBJ1-3, with D perhaps TRBD1 (5 bases). CDR3 length: 14 amino acids. Germline CDR1 and CDR2: SGDLS and YYNGEE. Trimming left V 1 base short and J 3 bases short, with 8 bases between. The CDR3 region is CASSVSRGGNTIYF. In nucleotides, the CDR3 is TGTGCCAGCAGCGTATCTAGGGGTGGAAACACCATATATTTT.

This chain connects TRBV5-1 to TRBJ2-3; a weak D match, TRBD2 (6 bases). This CDR3 has 14 residues. Per germline, CDR1 SGHRS and CDR2 YFSETQ. V was pared by 3 bases and J by 10 bases, with 18 bases between. This chain's CDR3 is CASSSSSSGSSQYF. The CDR3 DNA reads TGCGCCAGCAGCTCATCATCCTCCGGGAGTTCGCAGTATTTT.

The CDR3 DNA sequence: TGTGCCAGCAGCCAACCAGAAAGTGACAGGGGTTCGGGATCACCCCTCCACTTT. This codes for CASSQPESDRGSGSPLHF. J is TRBJ1-6 and V is TRBV4-2; 8 bases fit TRBD1. The CDR3 extends over 18 amino acids. Trimming cost V 2 bases and J 10 bases; bases outside gene matches: 16. Germline-derived CDR1 and CDR2 are LGHNA and YNFKEQ.

The chain employs TRBV10-3 and TRBJ1-4, with a possible D match to TRBD1 (6 bases). V lost 4 bases, J lost 8 bases, and 17 bases lay in between. Per germline, CDR1 ENHRY and CDR2 SYGVKD. The CDR3 has 15 residues. The CDR3 spells CAISVGGNPNEKLFF. CDR3 nucleotides: TGTGCCATCAGTGTTGGGGGCAACCCCAACGAAAAACTGTTTTTT.

The V and J genes are TRBV2 and TRBJ2-1, with 13 bases identical to TRBD2. Per the germline V gene, CDR1 is SNHLY and CDR2 is FYNNEI. CDR3 length: 15 amino acids. The V gene end was trimmed by 7 bases and the J gene end by 6 bases; junction bases not matched to a gene: 6. The CDR3 DNA follows: TGTGCCAGCATCTGGGGACTAGCGGGGCTCAATGAGCAGTTCTTC. Translated, it gives CASIWGLAGLNEQFF.

This clone was counted only a few times. The chain combines TRBV28 with TRBJ2-4; TRBD2 might be the D (5 bases). The CDR3 runs 17 residues. V lost 6 bases and J 0 bases, leaving 18 bases between the germline ends. Per the germline V gene, CDR1 is MDHEN and CDR2 is SYDVKM. The CDR3 loop reads CASRTAGKNVAKNIQYF. Written as DNA, the CDR3 is TGTGCCAGCAGGACCGCGGGCAAAAACGTAGCCAAAAACATTCAGTACTTC.

This clone was picked up a small number of times. The chain combines TRBV7-2 with TRBJ1-1; D is uncertain. Germline-derived CDR1 and CDR2 are SGHTA and FQGNSA. Trimming removed 1 base at V and 1 base at J, with 4 bases between. The CDR3 is 13 residues long. CDR3 bases: TGTGCCAGCAGCTTAGTCAAGAACACTGAAGCTTTCTTT. This translates into CASSLVKNTEAFF.

The rearrangement joins TRBV6-1 to TRBJ1-2; 9 nucleotides line up with TRBD1. Germline CDR1 MNHNS, CDR2 SASEGT. Trimming at V came to 7 bases and at J to 4 bases, leaving 10 bases not matched to a gene. The CDR3 totals 15 residues. The CDR3, as DNA: TGTGCCAGCAACTTAGGAGGGACAGGGTTCTATGGCTACACCTTC. Encoded protein: CASNLGGTGFYGYTF.

This clone was seen only a few times. V usage is TRBV6-7 and J usage is TRBJ2-7; TRBD1 agrees at 9 bases. TRBV6-7 is assigned to the ORF class and has an uncertain function. The CDR3 loop spans 15 amino acids. After removal of 5 bases from V and 4 bases from J, the junction contained 9 bases not matched to a gene. The CDR3 bases are TGTGCCAGCAGTCAGGACAGGGGAGGCTGGTACGAGCAGTACTTC. Encoded protein: CASSQDRGGWYEQYF.

V gene TRBV15 combines with J gene TRBJ1-1, with a possible D match to TRBD1 (6 bases). The CDR3 has 15 amino acids. Germline CDR1 and CDR2: LNHNV and YYDKDF (reference sequence). V lost 0 bases, J lost 5 bases, and 13 bases lay in between. The DNA of the CDR3 is TGTGCCACCAGCAGAGACTTTCAACAGGGTACTGAAGCTTTCTTT. This encodes CATSRDFQQGTEAFF. Full variable domain (missing parts from reference TRBV15 and TRBJ1-1): DAMVIQNPRYQVTQFGKPVTLSCSQTLNHNVMYWYQQKSSQAPKLLFHYYDKDFNNEADTPDNFQSRRPNTSFCFLDIRSPGLGDTAMYLCATSRDFQQGTEAFFGQGTRLTVV.

The CDR3 region is CASSPQAGAEFF. The CDR3 DNA sequence: TGTGCCAGCAGCCCCCAGGCGGGAGCCGAGTTCTTC. The V and J genes are TRBV7-2 and TRBJ2-1; the match to TRBD2 covers 7 bases. The CDR3 sequence is 12 residues long. The V gene's germline CDR1 is SGHTA and CDR2 FQGNSA. V lost 5 bases to trimming and J lost 14 bases; unmatched junction nucleotides: 9. Based on the CDR3 plus reference TRBV7-2 and TRBJ2-1, the full variable domain is GAGVSQSPSNKVTEKGKDVELRCDPISGHTALYWYRQSLGQGLEFLIYFQGNSAPDKSGLPSDRFSAERTGGSVSTLTIQRTQQEDSAVYLCASSPQAGAEFFGPGTRLTVL.

The genes are TRBV6-6 and TRBJ1-3; a possible D gene is TRBD1 (6 bases). Germline V lookup: CDR1 MNHNY, CDR2 SVGAGI (reference sequence). CDR3 length equals 15 residues. Trimming removed 5 bases from V and 4 bases from J, with 15 bases in between. Here the CDR3 reads CASSQQGREGNTIYF. CDR3 in DNA: TGTGCCAGCAGTCAACAGGGTCGTGAAGGAAACACCATATATTTT.

This chain links TRBV2 with TRBJ1-1, with no clear D. From germline, CDR1 is SNHLY and CDR2 FYNNEI. This CDR3 is 14 amino acids long. V was trimmed by 7 bases and J by 0 bases, leaving 12 bases between them. CDR3 in amino acids: CASTLFQVNTEAFF. CDR3 bases: TGTGCCAGCACCTTATTCCAGGTGAACACTGAAGCTTTCTTT.

The rearrangement uses TRBV5-8 and TRBJ2-2; 13 bases map to TRBD2. Looked up from germline, CDR1 is SGHTS and CDR2 is YDEGEE. There are 18 residues in the CDR3. V was clipped by 0 bases and J by 0 bases; unmatched bases: 2. CDR3 nucleotide sequence: TGTGCCAGCAGCTTGGGGACTAGCGGGGGTCCGAACACCGGGGAGCTGTTTTTT. Its translation: CASSLGTSGGPNTGELFF.